This T cell receptor (beta chain) was retrieved from a study of shared clonotypes between healthy human individuals. Study overall: The plates for each donor numbered three CD4 naive, three CD4 memory, two CD8 naive and one CD8 memory. Findings and limits, study-wide: As a rule, naive subsets had a larger estimated richness than memory subsets.

This CDR3 has 17 residues. V was trimmed by 0 bases and J by 1 base, leaving 15 bases between them. CDR1 is MGHRA, CDR2 YSYEKL, per germline. This clone was observed a single time. Its target is unknown. In the original processing: As immunoSEQ supplied junction-only sequences (without quality scores), filtering differed. This table comes from immunoSEQ multiplex PCR, and its TCRdb copy is limited to in-frame clones, with some not included. The D gene and trimming were derived from the DNA, and the V and J assignments and clone size from that table. This sample has about 2.4 million clones, with over 85% found just once. Researchers partitioned CD4+ cells into CD45RA+ naive and CD45RA-negative memory subsets.

Sequences were obtained from naive CD4+ T cells from PBMCs. Subset: CD45RA+ positively selected. The source of this sequence is a man younger than 30 in good health. Some clones in this sample may be carry-over from other donors' samples. The chain has TRBV4-1 and TRBJ1-2, with D tentatively TRBD1 (5 bases). The CDR3 protein is CASSQDPGGPLNYGYTF. CDR3 DNA sequence: TGCGCCAGCAGCCAAGATCCCGGGGGTCCCCTTAACTATGGCTACACCTTC.